Below are 11 T cell receptor beta chains sequenced from a single sample in a study of spatial heterogeneity in lung cancer (dated by TCRdb to the late 2010s). The time point label on this specimen signifies: blood at routine non-recurrence follow-up after resection. Receptors were amplified or captured by 5' RACE. TCRdb names NextSeq 500 as the instrument used. The raw public reads went through TCRdb reprocessing: fastp at Q25, MiXCR clone calling, in-frame beta chains kept. Records with the same CDR3 protein are collapsed into one entry carrying the most frequent genes and DNA. This sample lists more than 30,000 distinct CDR3 sequences; 8.5% to 12% were detected once. The ten largest clones take up less than 35% of the sample. Sequencing was performed on PBMCs, taken at follow-up. Source of these receptors: a female donor with early-stage non-small cell lung cancer.

This clonotype was observed a handful of times. The rearrangement uses TRBV6-2 or TRBV6-3 and TRBJ2-2; no clear D. The CDR3 covers 12 residues. Germline CDR1 MNHEY, CDR2 SVGEGT. V gave up 5 bases and J gave up 4 bases, with 5 bases separating them. As DNA, the CDR3 is TGTGCCAGCAGTGACCTCACCGGGGAGCTGTTTTTT. This codes for CASSDLTGELFF.

This clonotype has a count of ten or more. The chain couples TRBV19 to TRBJ2-3; D tentatively reads TRBD1 or TRBD2 (5 bases each). The CDR3 is 16 residues long. Germline CDR1 reads LNHDA; CDR2 reads SQIVND (reference sequence). With 5 bases removed from V and 2 bases from J, the gap between germline ends came to 17 bases. The CDR3 region has the DNA TGTGCCAGTAGTGCAAGGGACGAACGGGACACAGATACGCAGTATTTT. This gives the protein CASSARDERDTDTQYF.

At least ten counts were recorded for this clonotype. The J gene is TRBJ1-1, the V gene TRBV9; D might be TRBD1 (5 bases). Germline V lookup: CDR1 SGDLS, CDR2 YYNGEE. The CDR3 has 13 residues. Trimming pared 0 bases from V and 8 bases from J, leaving 11 bases between. The CDR3 spells CASSVGRTPEAFF. CDR3 nucleotides: TGTGCCAGCAGCGTAGGTCGGACACCCGAAGCTTTCTTT.

As concerns this clonotype: A much larger clone differs from this one at a single base, so this may be a read error. The rearrangement uses TRBV6-1 and TRBJ2-3, with TRBD2 matching over 11 bases. Losses at the gene ends were 4 bases for V and 5 bases for J; bases not matched to a gene: 5. Germline V gives CDR1 MNHNS, CDR2 SASEGT. This CDR3 has 15 residues. Written as DNA, the CDR3 is TGTGCCAGCAGTGTGACTAGCGGGGCCATAGATACGCAGTATTTT. Residues: CASSVTSGAIDTQYF.

This clonotype was observed at least ten times. The rearrangement joins TRBV28 to TRBJ2-4; D ambiguous. The germline CDR1 and CDR2 sequences are MDHEN and SYDVKM. V was shortened by 5 bases and J by 0 bases, with 11 bases between the two germline ends. The CDR3 runs 15 residues. The chain's CDR3 is CASSPQLLAKNIQYF. CDR3 nucleotide sequence: TGTGCCAGCAGTCCACAGCTACTAGCCAAAAACATTCAGTACTTC.

In this sample, this clonotype turned up a few times. This sequence joins TRBV20-1 and TRBJ2-1; D may be TRBD2 (6 bases). In germline, CDR1 is DFQATT, CDR2 SNEGSKA (reference sequence). V was trimmed by 2 bases and J by 7 bases, leaving 12 bases between them. The CDR3 is 13 residues long. Here the CDR3 reads CSARYGGANEQFF. The CDR3 coding sequence is TGCAGTGCTAGATACGGGGGTGCAAATGAGCAGTTCTTC.

This clonotype was recorded at least ten times. The rearrangement joins TRBV12-3 or TRBV12-4 to TRBJ2-5; TRBD2 matches at 7 bases. This CDR3 region has 13 residues. V shed 5 bases, J shed 5 bases, and the junction held 5 bases outside the gene matches. The CDR3 here is CASSAGDLETQYF. The DNA for the CDR3 is TGTGCCAGCAGTGCGGGGGATTTGGAGACCCAGTACTTC.

Many counts were recorded for this clonotype. V usage is TRBV2 and J usage is TRBJ1-5, with TRBD1 as a possible D gene (5 bases). Germline loops: CDR1 SNHLY, CDR2 FYNNEI. The ends were cut back, 5 bases at V and 1 base at J, with 15 bases in the middle. This CDR3 is 16 amino acids long. CDR3 residues: CASSPGAGGSNQPQHF. DNA of the CDR3: TGTGCCAGCAGTCCCGGGGCGGGAGGGAGCAATCAGCCCCAGCATTTT.

This clonotype was detected many times. The chain is built from TRBV5-1 and TRBJ2-5, with D uncertain. Germline V lookup: CDR1 SGHRS, CDR2 YFSETQ. Trimming cost V 0 bases and J 5 bases, with 8 bases left between them. The CDR3 runs 13 residues. The CDR3 DNA reads TGCGCCAGCAGCTTGGAAGGGCCTGAGACCCAGTACTTC. This codes for CASSLEGPETQYF.

The chain has TRBV11-2 and TRBJ2-5; TRBD2 matches 9 bases. The CDR3 is made up of 14 amino acids. The J segment lost 0 bases and the V segment lost 6 bases, leaving 2 bases of the junction unmatched. CDR1 SGHAT and CDR2 FQNNGV come from the germline V gene. The DNA for the CDR3 is TGTGCCAGCAGGCGGGGGGGGTACCAAGAGACCCAGTACTTC. Protein sequence: CASRRGGYQETQYF.

In its sample, this clonotype was seen many times. V is TRBV7-9 and J is TRBJ2-5; 10 bases line up with TRBD1. V shed 5 bases and J 7 bases; nucleotides not matched to a gene: 7. The germline V gene encodes CDR1 SEHNR and CDR2 FQNEAQ (reference sequence). The length of the CDR3 is 14 residues. CDR3 loop: CASSPPRTGGTQYF. In DNA, the CDR3 is TGTGCCAGCAGCCCCCCTCGGACAGGGGGGACCCAGTACTTC.